What follows describes a single T cell receptor (beta chain). Its antigen is undetermined. The CDR3 covers 15 residues. Germline V gene data show CDR1 as LGHDT and CDR2 as YNNKEL (reference sequence). The V gene lost 2 bases and the J gene lost 8 bases, with 16 bases spanning the gap. This sample was taken from a study of early T cells in non-severe SARS-CoV-2 infection. Turning to the study itself: Whole-blood bulk RNA, unsorted, was sequenced, and chains were unpaired.

Study conclusions and caveats: Matching against VDJdb likely underestimated virus-specific expansions, favoring anti-spike CD8.

As part of library construction, unique molecular identifiers were attached to individual cDNA molecules. TCRdb reprocessed the 5' RACE reads via MiXCR and lists one record per CDR3 protein. Seen here are about 62,000 distinct CDR3 sequences, almost 9.5% observed once, and the top ten hold roughly 1.2%. The gene calls are TRBV3-1 and TRBJ2-1; the D gene is possibly TRBD2 (5 bases). What was sequenced was whole blood. This sequence was found in an adult who was a healthcare worker with PCR-confirmed SARS-CoV-2 infection or an uninfected control (not recorded which). CDR3 sequence reads: CASSQIIAAGDEQFF. CDR3 nucleotides: TGTGCCAGCAGCCAAATAATCGCCGCGGGTGATGAGCAGTTCTTC.